The entry below gives a single TCR beta chain sequence along with its context. This clonotype turned up a few times. Its recognized antigen is unknown. No much larger clone is present one base from it, and per-base qualities are unavailable. Libraries were prepared through RACE. Sequencing was carried out with a NextSeq 500. During library preparation, unique molecular identifiers were attached to individual cDNA molecules so that TCRs could be counted quantitatively and reproducibly. From each blood RNA sample, both TCR alpha and TCR beta chains were sequenced. On the study's bioinformatics: Samples had a median of roughly 87,000 TCRs, with a range from roughly 23,224 to 700,000. The Decombinator software suite was used to annotate the V, J and CDR3 of the TCR reads. To make PS versus PT1 abundance plots, every sample was subsampled to the same number of TCRs (28,000). TCRs were defined as expanded if absent before sensitization and observed at least eight times at the 2-week time point. The public reads were reanalyzed by TCRdb: fastp trimming at Q25, MiXCR alignment, in-frame beta chains only. Identical CDR3 protein sequences are pooled into one entry, listed with their most common genes and DNA. These V and J calls originate from TCRdb's pipeline instead of the authors' own analysis. In this sample the table shows some 190,000 distinct CDR3 sequences, around 20% of which occur a single time. The ten largest account for about 6.7% of the sample.

This sample was included in a study of human T cells and chemical hapten exposure (dated by TCRdb to the early 2020s). Background on the whole study: For sensitization, 2% DPC in acetone was applied to a roughly 2 cm by roughly 2 cm area of upper inner arm skin. Patients additionally received weekly therapeutic DPC doses to the scalp throughout the approximately 24-week study period. Patch testing was performed on the upper back with Finn chambers containing 0.01% DPC, and the patch tests were scored after 6 days according to International Contact Dermatitis Research Group standards. The patient cohort, mostly female, included alopecia areata with under or over 50% scalp involvement, alopecia totalis and alopecia universalis. The libraries were sequenced as a pool, and the TCR yield per sample differed mostly because of small variations in library volumes within the pool. Peripheral blood TCR repertoire changes were tracked in vivo in alopecia patients during primary and secondary sensitization to the hapten diphenylcyclopropenone (DPC). Blood was sampled from patients pre-sensitization (week 0) and at 2, 6 and about 24 weeks after DPC sensitization. For TCR sequencing, blood came from over 25 alopecia patients at anywhere from one to four time points (pre-sensitization, 2, 6 and 24 weeks).

Study-level results and caveats: All patients had alopecia, a presumed autoimmune disease, so their immune response might differ from that of healthy individuals. The number of TCRs above 1 in 1000 frequency did not change with DPC sensitization; there was no evidence of global repertoire structure alterations. After repeated subsampling, the strength of the expansion versus patch-test correlation and the threshold at which it became significant changed. Patch test score correlated positively with the number of PT1 expanded TCRs, reaching significance at thresholds 8, 16 and 32 but not at 4. Expanded TCRs formed significantly more large CDR3 similarity clusters than pre-sensitization or healthy control sets, consistent with antigen-driven responses.

The time point label corresponds to: patch test 1, 2 weeks after DPC sensitization. This sample's treatment or condition label indicates: therapeutic diphenylcyclopropenone sensitization with weekly scalp DPC. At every patch-test visit, the blood draw took place before the patch test was put on. Eligible patients were aged 18 to 70, diagnosed with alopecia, deemed suitable for DPC therapy, and excluded if pregnant. Unfractionated whole blood was collected in Tempus Blood RNA tubes, and total RNA was extracted from that blood. The sequence was collected from a woman in her fifties or sixties with alopecia areata. Some clones in this sample may be carry-over from other donors' samples. Sequenced here: whole blood, sampled in connection with sensitization to the hapten diphenylcyclopropenone (DPC).

The DNA sequence reads TGCGCCAGCAGCTTGTACGGACTAGCGGGAGTAGGATACAATGAGCAGTTCTTC. Translated, it gives CASSLYGLAGVGYNEQFF. This chain is built from TRBV5-1 and TRBJ2-1, with TRBD2 identical over 13 junction bases. CDR1 and CDR2, per the germline V gene, are SGHRS and YFSETQ. The CDR3 covers 18 residues, taking in both the cysteine and the phenylalanine. The entry retains the CDR3 DNA only, 54 bases that are in frame from base 1. Germline trimming: 1 base from V, 4 bases from J; junction bases outside gene matches: 8.